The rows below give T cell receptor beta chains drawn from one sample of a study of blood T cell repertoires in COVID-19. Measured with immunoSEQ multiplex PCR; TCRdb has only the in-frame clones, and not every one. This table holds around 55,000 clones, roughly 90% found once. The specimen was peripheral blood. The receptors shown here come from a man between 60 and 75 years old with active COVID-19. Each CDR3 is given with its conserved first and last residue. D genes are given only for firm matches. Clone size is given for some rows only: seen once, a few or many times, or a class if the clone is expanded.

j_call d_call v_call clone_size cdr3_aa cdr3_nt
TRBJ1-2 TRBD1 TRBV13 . CASSLQQGLYGYTF TGTGCCAGCAGCTTACAACAGGGGCTCTATGGCTACACCTTC
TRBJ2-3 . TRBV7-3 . CASSLKRGTDTQYF TGTGCCAGCAGCTTAAAAAGGGGAACAGATACGCAGTATTTT
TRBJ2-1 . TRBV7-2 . CASSLASEQFF TGTGCCAGCAGCTTAGCGAGCGAGCAGTTCTTC
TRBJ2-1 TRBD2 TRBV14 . CASSQVLAGGPGANEQFF TGTGCCAGCAGCCAAGTACTAGCGGGAGGGCCGGGAGCGAATGAGCAGTTCTTC
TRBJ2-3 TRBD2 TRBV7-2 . CASTRLAGGLDTQYF TGTGCCAGCACTCGACTAGCGGGAGGCCTTGATACGCAGTATTTT
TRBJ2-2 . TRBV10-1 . CASSDTYTGELFF TGCGCCAGCAGCGACACTTACACCGGGGAGCTGTTTTTT
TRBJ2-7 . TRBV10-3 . CAIEDRPLSEQYF TGTGCCATCGAAGACAGGCCCCTATCCGAGCAGTACTTC
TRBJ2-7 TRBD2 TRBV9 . CASSETSGSLLEQYF TGTGCCAGCAGCGAGACTAGCGGGAGCCTTCTCGAGCAGTACTTC
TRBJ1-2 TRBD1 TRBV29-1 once CSVAPGQGNAYGYTF TGCAGCGTTGCACCGGGACAGGGGAATGCCTATGGCTACACCTTC
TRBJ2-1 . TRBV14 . CASSHPPGASFNEQFF TGTGCCAGCAGCCACCCCCCAGGGGCTAGTTTCAATGAGCAGTTCTTC
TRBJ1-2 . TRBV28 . CASSRGYGYTF TGTGCCAGCAGCCGGGGCTATGGCTACACCTTC
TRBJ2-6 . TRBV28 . CASSRDSSGANVLTF TGTGCCAGCAGTCGGGATTCCTCTGGGGCCAACGTCCTGACTTTC
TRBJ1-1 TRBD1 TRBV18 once CASSLGTGQTEAFF TGTGCCAGCTCACTGGGGACAGGGCAAACTGAAGCTTTCTTT
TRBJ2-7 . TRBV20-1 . CSGIGEYEQYF TGCAGTGGAATCGGGGAGTACGAGCAGTACTTC
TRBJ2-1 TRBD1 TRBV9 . CASSVVGQGRNEQFF TGTGCCAGCAGCGTAGTGGGACAGGGGCGGAATGAGCAGTTCTTC
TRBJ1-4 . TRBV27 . CASSSPRGKLFF TGTGCCAGCAGTTCCCCCCGAGGGAAACTGTTTTTT
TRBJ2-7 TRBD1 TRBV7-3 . CASSITGTGYYEQYF TGTGCCAGCAGCATAACCGGGACAGGGTACTACGAGCAGTACTTC
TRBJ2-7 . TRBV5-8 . CASSLAGGAVNYEQYF TGTGCCAGCAGCTTGGCCGGGGGAGCAGTTAACTACGAGCAGTACTTC
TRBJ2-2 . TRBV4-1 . CASSQFGTNTGELFF TGCGCCAGCAGCCAATTCGGGACGAACACCGGGGAGCTGTTTTTT
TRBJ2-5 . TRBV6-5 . CASSSQGYQETQYF TGTGCCAGCAGCTCACAGGGTTACCAAGAGACCCAGTACTTC
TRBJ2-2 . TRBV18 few CASSSRGSNTGELFF TGTGCCAGCTCCTCCAGGGGCTCGAACACCGGGGAGCTGTTTTTT
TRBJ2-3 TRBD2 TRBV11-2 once CASSLGTSGTDTQYF TGTGCCAGCAGCTTAGGGACTAGCGGCACAGATACGCAGTATTTT
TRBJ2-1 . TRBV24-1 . CATSAPGNNEQFF TGTGCCACCAGTGCCCCCGGGAACAATGAGCAGTTCTTC
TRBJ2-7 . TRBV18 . CASSLPGLNYEQYF TGTGCCAGCTCACTCCCGGGACTTAACTACGAGCAGTACTTC
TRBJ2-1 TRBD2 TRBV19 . CASREGLAGDLWNEQFF TGTGCCAGTAGAGAGGGGCTAGCGGGAGATCTCTGGAATGAGCAGTTCTTC
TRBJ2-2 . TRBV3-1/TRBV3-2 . CASSLQGGGALNTGELFF TGTGCCAGCAGCCTTCAAGGGGGAGGGGCCTTAAACACCGGGGAGCTGTTTTTT
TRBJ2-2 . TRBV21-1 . CASSTGQAIPNCFANTGELFF TGTGCCAGCAGCACGGGACAGGCGATACCGAATTGCTTCGCGAACACCGGGGAGCTGTTTTTT
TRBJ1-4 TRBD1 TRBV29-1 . CSVWDSATNEKLFF TGCAGCGTATGGGACAGCGCAACTAATGAAAAACTGTTTTTT
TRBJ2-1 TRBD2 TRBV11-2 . CASSLDRGGYNEQFF TGTGCCAGCAGCTTAGATCGGGGAGGGTACAATGAGCAGTTCTTC
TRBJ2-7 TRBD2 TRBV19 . CASSIVSGSTSYEQYF TGTGCCAGTAGTATCGTAAGCGGGAGCACCTCCTACGAGCAGTACTTC
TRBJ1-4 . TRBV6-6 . CASRSTQVGEKLFF TGTGCCAGCAGGTCGACACAGGTGGGAGAAAAACTGTTTTTT
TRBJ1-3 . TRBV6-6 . CASGGGNTIYF TGTGCCAGCGGTGGCGGAAACACCATATATTTT
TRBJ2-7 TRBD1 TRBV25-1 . CASRGQGWEQYF TGTGCCAGCAGAGGACAGGGTTGGGAGCAGTACTTC
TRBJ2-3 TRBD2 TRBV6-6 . CASSGRADTDTQYF TGTGCCAGCTCCGGGAGGGCGGACACAGATACGCAGTATTTT
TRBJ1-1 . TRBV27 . CASSVRGAPNTEAFF TGTGCCAGCAGTGTGCGGGGGGCGCCGAACACTGAAGCTTTCTTT
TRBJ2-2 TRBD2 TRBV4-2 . CASSQDLAGGPGELFF TGTGCCAGCAGCCAAGATCTAGCGGGAGGTCCCGGGGAGCTGTTTTTT
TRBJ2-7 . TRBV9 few CASSVDGDVYEQYF TGTGCCAGCAGCGTAGATGGAGATGTCTACGAGCAGTACTTC
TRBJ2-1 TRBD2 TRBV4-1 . CASSQPGLAHYNEQFF TGCGCCAGCAGCCAACCGGGACTAGCGCATTACAATGAGCAGTTCTTC
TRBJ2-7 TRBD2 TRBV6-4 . CASHRLARYEQYF TGTGCCAGCCATAGACTAGCTCGCTACGAGCAGTACTTC
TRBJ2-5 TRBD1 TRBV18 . CASSYHRGATETQYF TGTGCCAGCTCCTACCACAGGGGGGCGACGGAGACCCAGTACTTC
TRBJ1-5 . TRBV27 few CASSPYRGTRGQPQHF TGTGCCAGCAGCCCTTATCGGGGGACCCGCGGTCAGCCCCAGCATTTT
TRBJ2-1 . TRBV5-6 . CASSFGAQSSSYNEQFF TGTGCCAGCAGCTTTGGAGCTCAATCAAGCTCCTACAATGAGCAGTTCTTC